These 9 T cell receptor beta chains were sequenced from one sample in a study of OX40 agonist ivuxolimab in advanced cancers. Generated by immunoSEQ multiplex PCR, the TCRdb table keeps only in-frame clones and is missing some. This table holds about 80,000 clones, about 86% found once. Source: CD4+ or CD8+ T cells sorted from blood, taken in a trial of the OX40 agonist ivuxolimab. These receptors were obtained from an adult with an advanced solid tumor such as melanoma, head and neck, liver or kidney cancer.

This sequence joins TRBV11-2 and TRBJ1-1, with D possibly being TRBD1 (5 bases). Germline V CDR1 and CDR2: SGHAT, FQNNGV. V dropped 0 bases and J dropped 3 bases, with 14 bases sitting between them. This CDR3 contains 16 residues. The CDR3 protein is CASSLDRRGLDTEAFF. The CDR3 coding sequence is TGTGCCAGCAGCTTAGATCGGAGGGGCCTAGACACTGAAGCTTTCTTT.

The CDR3 is CAISDRGVGSPLHF. As DNA, the CDR3 is TGTGCCATCAGTGACCGGGGGGTGGGTTCACCCCTCCACTTT. The J gene is TRBJ1-6, the V gene TRBV10-3, with D tentatively TRBD1 (5 bases). The V and J ends lost 3 bases and 9 bases respectively, with 12 bases between them. This CDR3 comprises 14 residues. Germline CDR1 reads ENHRY; CDR2 reads SYGVKD.

J is TRBJ1-2 and V is TRBV27; TRBD1 agrees at 10 bases. The V and J ends lost 3 bases and 8 bases, in that order; junction bases with no gene match: 9. The V gene's germline CDR1 is MNHEY and CDR2 SMNVEV (reference sequence). The CDR3 covers 15 residues. CDR3 amino acids: CASSFQTGGSGGYTF. As DNA, the CDR3 is TGTGCCAGCAGTTTTCAGACAGGGGGCTCTGGAGGCTACACCTTC.

V and J are TRBV7-3 and TRBJ2-7, with TRBD2 matching 7 bases. With 3 bases clipped from V and 1 base from J, the junction kept 3 bases outside the gene matches. This CDR3 spans 14 amino acids. Germline V gives CDR1 SGHTA, CDR2 FQGTGA. The CDR3 protein is CASSFREESYEQYF. CDR3 bases: TGTGCCAGCAGCTTCCGGGAGGAGTCCTACGAGCAGTACTTC.

Notes on this clone: A junction boundary mismatches the germline segment, possibly from a read error. The V gene is TRBV3-1 (or the pseudogene TRBV3-2), the J gene TRBJ1-1; D gene uncertain. The CDR3 length is 9 residues. Germline lookup yields CDR1 LGHDT and CDR2 YNNKEL (reference sequence). The CDR3 coding sequence is TGTGCCAGCAGCCATCCCCTGTACTTT. Its protein product is CASSHPLYF.

In DNA form, the CDR3 reads TGTGCCAGCTCACCAGACCAGCTGACCGGGGAGCTGTTTTTT. Protein product: CASSPDQLTGELFF. The chain joins TRBV18 to TRBJ2-2; D is undetermined. The V end lost 2 bases, the J end lost 5 bases, and 9 bases lay between the germline ends. The CDR3 runs 14 residues. Germline V gene lookup returns CDR1 KGHSH and CDR2 LQKENI.

The CDR3 bases are TGTGCCAGCAGCTTAGAACCAGGGATGCACACTGAAGCTTTCTTT. It is translated as CASSLEPGMHTEAFF. The chain carries TRBV7-8 and TRBJ1-1, with D tentatively TRBD1 (5 bases). Trimming removed 1 base from V and 3 bases from J, with 12 bases in between. CDR3 length equals 15 residues. The germline CDR1 and CDR2 sequences are SGHVS and FQNEAQ.

This chain links TRBV19 with TRBJ1-1; D is uncertain. V was trimmed by 3 bases and J by 1 base, leaving 12 bases between them. Germline V gene sequence: CDR1 LNHDA, CDR2 SQIVND (reference sequence). The CDR3 spans 15 residues. CDR3 amino acids: CASSIQEGRNTEAFF. The CDR3 bases are TGTGCCAGTAGTATTCAGGAGGGCCGGAACACTGAAGCTTTCTTT. The variable domain in full, with the rest retrieved from reference TRBV19 and TRBJ1-1, is DGGITQSPKYLFRKEGQNVTLSCEQNLNHDAMYWYRQDPGQGLRLIYYSQIVNDFQKGDIAEGYSVSREKKESFPLTVTSAQKNPTAFYLCASSIQEGRNTEAFFGQGTRLTVV.

The V and J genes are TRBV20-1 and TRBJ1-1; no firm D call. CDR1 is DFQATT and CDR2 is SNEGSKA in the germline V gene (reference sequence). The CDR3 has 11 amino acids. Between the trimmed V and J ends, which lost 3 bases and 5 bases, there was a span of 7 bases. The CDR3 coding sequence is TGCAGTGCTAGTTGGCTAACTGAAGCTTTCTTT. The encoded protein is CSASWLTEAFF.